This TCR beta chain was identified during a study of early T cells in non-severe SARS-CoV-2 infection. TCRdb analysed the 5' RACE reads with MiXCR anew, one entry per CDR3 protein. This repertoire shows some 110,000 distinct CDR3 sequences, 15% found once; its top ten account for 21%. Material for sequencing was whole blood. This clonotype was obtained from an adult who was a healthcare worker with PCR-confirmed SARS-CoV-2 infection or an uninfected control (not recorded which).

The CDR3 nucleotides read TGTGCCAGCAGCCCTTGGACAGGGGAAGTCGGTAATGAAAAACTGTTTTTT. It encodes CASSPWTGEVGNEKLFF. The chain couples TRBV7-9 to TRBJ1-4; 9 positions match TRBD1. Germline V gene lookup returns CDR1 SEHNR and CDR2 FQNEAQ (reference sequence). The CDR3 is 17 residues long. V lost 5 bases, J lost 4 bases, and 11 bases stayed unmatched.